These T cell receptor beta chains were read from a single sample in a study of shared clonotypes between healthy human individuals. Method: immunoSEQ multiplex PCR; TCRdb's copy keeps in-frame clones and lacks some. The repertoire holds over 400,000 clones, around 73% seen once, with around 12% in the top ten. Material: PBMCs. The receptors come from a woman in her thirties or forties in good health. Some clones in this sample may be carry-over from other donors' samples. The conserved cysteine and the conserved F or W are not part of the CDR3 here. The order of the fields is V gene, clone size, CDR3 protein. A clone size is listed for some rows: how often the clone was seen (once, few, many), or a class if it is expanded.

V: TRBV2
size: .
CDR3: ASVLGTEGYEQY

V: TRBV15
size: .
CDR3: ATSRSRVGTGELF

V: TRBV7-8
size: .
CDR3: ASSWTRGQGLGNQPQH

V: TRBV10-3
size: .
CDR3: AIREGDRGMNTEAF

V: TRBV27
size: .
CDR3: ASRTSSHTQY

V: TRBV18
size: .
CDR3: ASSPTLAASTDTQY

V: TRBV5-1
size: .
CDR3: ASSLEAGELF

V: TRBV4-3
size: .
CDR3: ASSQEEGEAYNEQF

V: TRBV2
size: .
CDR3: ASREGGSSYEQY

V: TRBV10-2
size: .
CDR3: ASSDYFGTSGANTGELF

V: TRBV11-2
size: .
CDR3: ASSLYKGRTGELF

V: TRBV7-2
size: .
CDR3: ASSFYSGSYEQY

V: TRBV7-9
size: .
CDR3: ASSLARNTDTQY

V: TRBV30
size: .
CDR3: AWSVETGWTEAF

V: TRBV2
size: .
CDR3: ASSEALAGGRETQY

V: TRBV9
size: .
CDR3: ASSPRDSNEKLF

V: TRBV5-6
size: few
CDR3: ASSLDGYGYT

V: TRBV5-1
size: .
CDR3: ASSRGGGRLQETQY

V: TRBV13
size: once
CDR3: ASSFGLDEQY

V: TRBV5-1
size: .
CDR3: ASSLGGTPNQNYGYT

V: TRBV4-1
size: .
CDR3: ASSQGSAWDQPQH

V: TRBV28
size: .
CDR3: ASTRAGATLDGYT

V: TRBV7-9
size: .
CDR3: ASSSTTGGELF

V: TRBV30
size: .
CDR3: AWSVVNEQF

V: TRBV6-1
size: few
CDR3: ASSEERGGYTEAF

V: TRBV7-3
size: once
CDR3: ASSPTGQPYEQY

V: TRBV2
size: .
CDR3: ASSEGQGFQPQH

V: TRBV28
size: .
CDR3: ASTLGGGEVSQPQH

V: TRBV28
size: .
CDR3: ASSLLGEGEETGELF

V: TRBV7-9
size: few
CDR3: ASSLGLDGYT

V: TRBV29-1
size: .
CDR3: SVRFGANTEAF

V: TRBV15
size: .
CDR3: ATSRGTRADGYT

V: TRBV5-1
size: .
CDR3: ASSLTWSPNYGYT

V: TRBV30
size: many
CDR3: AWAPVLDNTEAF

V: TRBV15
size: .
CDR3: ATSRDLTDLNYGYT

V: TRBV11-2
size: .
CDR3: ASSPGTGFEGYGYT

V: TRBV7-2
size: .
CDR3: ASSLVGADRVGNTIY

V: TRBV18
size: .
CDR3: ASSYRDPTYNEQF

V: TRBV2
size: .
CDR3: ASTVDRIYEQY

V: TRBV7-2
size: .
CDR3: ASSLAASRNTGELF

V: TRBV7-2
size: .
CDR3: ASSDDRIQETQY